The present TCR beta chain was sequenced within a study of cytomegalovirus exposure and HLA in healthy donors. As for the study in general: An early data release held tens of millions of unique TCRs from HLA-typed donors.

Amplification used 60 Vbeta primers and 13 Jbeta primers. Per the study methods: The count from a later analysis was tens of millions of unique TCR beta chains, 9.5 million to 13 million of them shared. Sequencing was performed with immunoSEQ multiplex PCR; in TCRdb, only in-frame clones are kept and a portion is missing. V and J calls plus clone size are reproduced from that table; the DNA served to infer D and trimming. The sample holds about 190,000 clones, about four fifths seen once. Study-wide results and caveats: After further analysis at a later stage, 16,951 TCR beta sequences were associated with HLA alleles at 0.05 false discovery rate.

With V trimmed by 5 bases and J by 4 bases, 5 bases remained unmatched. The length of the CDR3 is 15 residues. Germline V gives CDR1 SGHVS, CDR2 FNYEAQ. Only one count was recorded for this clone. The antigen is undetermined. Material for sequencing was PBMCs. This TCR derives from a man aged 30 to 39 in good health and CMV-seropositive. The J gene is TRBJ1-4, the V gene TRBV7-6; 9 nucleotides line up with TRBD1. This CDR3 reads CASSSVTGGNEKLFF. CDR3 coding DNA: TGTGCCAGCAGCAGCGTGACAGGGGGTAATGAAAAACTGTTTTTT.